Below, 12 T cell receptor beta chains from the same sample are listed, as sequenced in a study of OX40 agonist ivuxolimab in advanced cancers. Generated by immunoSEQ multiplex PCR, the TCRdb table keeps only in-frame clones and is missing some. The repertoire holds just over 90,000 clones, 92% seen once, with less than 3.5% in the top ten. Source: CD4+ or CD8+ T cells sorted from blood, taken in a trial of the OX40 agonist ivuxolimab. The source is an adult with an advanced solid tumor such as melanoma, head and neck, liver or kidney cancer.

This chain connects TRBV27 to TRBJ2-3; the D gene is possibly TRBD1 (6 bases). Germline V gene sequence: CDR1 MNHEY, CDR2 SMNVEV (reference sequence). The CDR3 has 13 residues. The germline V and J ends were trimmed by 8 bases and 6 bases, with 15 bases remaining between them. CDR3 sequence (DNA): TGTGCCAGCCTTGACAGGTATTCCGATACGCAGTATTTT. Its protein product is CASLDRYSDTQYF.

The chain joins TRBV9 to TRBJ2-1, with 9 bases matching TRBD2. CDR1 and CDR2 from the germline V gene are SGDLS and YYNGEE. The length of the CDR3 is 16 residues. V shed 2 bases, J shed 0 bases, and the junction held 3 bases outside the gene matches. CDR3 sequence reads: CASSVNSGSSYNEQFF. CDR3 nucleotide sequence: TGTGCCAGCAGCGTCAATAGCGGGAGCTCCTACAATGAGCAGTTCTTC.

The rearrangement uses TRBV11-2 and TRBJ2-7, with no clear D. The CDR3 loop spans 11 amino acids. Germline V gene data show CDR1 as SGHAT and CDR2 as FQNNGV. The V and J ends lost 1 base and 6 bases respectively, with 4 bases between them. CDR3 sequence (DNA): TGTGCCAGCAGCTTAGGGTTCGAGCAGTACTTC. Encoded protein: CASSLGFEQYF.

The CDR3 loop reads CASSSGDTEAFF. The CDR3 nucleotides are TGTGCCAGTAGTTCCGGGGACACTGAAGCTTTCTTT. The rearrangement links TRBV19 to TRBJ1-1; D gene ambiguous. Trimming pared 5 bases from V and 3 bases from J, leaving 7 bases between. The germline gives CDR1 LNHDA, CDR2 SQIVND (reference sequence). The CDR3 has 12 residues.

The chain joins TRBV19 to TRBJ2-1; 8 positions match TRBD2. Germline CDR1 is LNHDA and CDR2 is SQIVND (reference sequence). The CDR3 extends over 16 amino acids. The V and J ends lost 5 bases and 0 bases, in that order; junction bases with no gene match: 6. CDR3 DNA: TGTGCCAGTAGTTTACTAGCGGCTAGCTCCTACAATGAGCAGTTCTTC. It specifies CASSLLAASSYNEQFF.

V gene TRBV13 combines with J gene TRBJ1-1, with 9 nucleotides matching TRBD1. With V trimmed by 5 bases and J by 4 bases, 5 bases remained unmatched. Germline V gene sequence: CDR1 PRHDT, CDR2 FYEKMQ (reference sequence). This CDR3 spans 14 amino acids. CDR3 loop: CASSRGTGLTEAFF. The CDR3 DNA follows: TGTGCCAGCAGCCGAGGGACAGGGCTCACTGAAGCTTTCTTT. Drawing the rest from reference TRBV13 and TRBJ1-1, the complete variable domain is AAGVIQSPRHLIKEKRETATLKCYPIPRHDTVYWYQQGPGQDPQFLISFYEKMQSDKGSIPDRFSAQQFSDYHSELNMSSLELGDSALYFCASSRGTGLTEAFFGQGTRLTVV.

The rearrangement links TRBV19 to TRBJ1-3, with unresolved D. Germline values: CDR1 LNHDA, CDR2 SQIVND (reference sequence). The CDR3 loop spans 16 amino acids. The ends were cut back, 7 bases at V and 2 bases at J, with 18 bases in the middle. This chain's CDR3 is CASILRSGSPGNTIYF. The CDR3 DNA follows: TGTGCCAGTATCTTAAGATCGGGGAGTCCTGGAAACACCATATATTTT. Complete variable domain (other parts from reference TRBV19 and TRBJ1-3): DGGITQSPKYLFRKEGQNVTLSCEQNLNHDAMYWYRQDPGQGLRLIYYSQIVNDFQKGDIAEGYSVSREKKESFPLTVTSAQKNPTAFYLCASILRSGSPGNTIYFGEGSWLTVV.

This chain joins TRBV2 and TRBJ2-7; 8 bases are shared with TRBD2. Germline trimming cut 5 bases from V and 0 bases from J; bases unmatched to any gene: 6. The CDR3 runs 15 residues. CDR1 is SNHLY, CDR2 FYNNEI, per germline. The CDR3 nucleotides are TGTGCCAGCAGTCCGGGGGGGAGGAGCTCCTACGAGCAGTACTTC. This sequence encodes CASSPGGRSSYEQYF.

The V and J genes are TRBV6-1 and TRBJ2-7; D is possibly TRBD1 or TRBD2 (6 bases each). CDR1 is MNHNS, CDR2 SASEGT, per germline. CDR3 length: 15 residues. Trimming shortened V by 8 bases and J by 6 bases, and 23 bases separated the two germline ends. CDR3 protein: CASLLRGLSNTEQYF. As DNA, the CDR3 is TGTGCCAGCCTATTACGGGGGCTCTCAAATACCGAGCAGTACTTC.

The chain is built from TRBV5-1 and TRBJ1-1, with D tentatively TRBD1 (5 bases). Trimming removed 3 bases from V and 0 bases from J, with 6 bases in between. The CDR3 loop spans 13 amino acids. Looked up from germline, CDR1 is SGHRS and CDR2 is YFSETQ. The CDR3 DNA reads TGCGCCAGCAGCTGGGGGGTGAACACTGAAGCTTTCTTT. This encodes CASSWGVNTEAFF. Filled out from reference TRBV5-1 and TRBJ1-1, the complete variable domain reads KAGVTQTPRYLIKTRGQQVTLSCSPISGHRSVSWYQQTPGQGLQFLFEYFSETQRNKGNFPGRFSGRQFSNSRSEMNVSTLELGDSALYLCASSWGVNTEAFFGQGTRLTVV.

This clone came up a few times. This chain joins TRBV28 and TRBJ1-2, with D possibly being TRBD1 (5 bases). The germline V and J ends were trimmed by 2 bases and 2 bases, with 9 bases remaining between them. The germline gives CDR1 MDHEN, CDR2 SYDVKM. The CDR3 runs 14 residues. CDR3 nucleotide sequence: TGTGCCAGCAGTTTAAGGACACCAAACTATGGCTACACCTTC. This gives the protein CASSLRTPNYGYTF.

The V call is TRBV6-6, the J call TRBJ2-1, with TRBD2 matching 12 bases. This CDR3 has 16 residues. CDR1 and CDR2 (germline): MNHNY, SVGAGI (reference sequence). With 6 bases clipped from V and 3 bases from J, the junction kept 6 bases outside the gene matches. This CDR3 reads CASSPLAGGFYNEQFF. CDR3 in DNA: TGTGCCAGCAGCCCACTAGCGGGAGGCTTCTACAATGAGCAGTTCTTC.